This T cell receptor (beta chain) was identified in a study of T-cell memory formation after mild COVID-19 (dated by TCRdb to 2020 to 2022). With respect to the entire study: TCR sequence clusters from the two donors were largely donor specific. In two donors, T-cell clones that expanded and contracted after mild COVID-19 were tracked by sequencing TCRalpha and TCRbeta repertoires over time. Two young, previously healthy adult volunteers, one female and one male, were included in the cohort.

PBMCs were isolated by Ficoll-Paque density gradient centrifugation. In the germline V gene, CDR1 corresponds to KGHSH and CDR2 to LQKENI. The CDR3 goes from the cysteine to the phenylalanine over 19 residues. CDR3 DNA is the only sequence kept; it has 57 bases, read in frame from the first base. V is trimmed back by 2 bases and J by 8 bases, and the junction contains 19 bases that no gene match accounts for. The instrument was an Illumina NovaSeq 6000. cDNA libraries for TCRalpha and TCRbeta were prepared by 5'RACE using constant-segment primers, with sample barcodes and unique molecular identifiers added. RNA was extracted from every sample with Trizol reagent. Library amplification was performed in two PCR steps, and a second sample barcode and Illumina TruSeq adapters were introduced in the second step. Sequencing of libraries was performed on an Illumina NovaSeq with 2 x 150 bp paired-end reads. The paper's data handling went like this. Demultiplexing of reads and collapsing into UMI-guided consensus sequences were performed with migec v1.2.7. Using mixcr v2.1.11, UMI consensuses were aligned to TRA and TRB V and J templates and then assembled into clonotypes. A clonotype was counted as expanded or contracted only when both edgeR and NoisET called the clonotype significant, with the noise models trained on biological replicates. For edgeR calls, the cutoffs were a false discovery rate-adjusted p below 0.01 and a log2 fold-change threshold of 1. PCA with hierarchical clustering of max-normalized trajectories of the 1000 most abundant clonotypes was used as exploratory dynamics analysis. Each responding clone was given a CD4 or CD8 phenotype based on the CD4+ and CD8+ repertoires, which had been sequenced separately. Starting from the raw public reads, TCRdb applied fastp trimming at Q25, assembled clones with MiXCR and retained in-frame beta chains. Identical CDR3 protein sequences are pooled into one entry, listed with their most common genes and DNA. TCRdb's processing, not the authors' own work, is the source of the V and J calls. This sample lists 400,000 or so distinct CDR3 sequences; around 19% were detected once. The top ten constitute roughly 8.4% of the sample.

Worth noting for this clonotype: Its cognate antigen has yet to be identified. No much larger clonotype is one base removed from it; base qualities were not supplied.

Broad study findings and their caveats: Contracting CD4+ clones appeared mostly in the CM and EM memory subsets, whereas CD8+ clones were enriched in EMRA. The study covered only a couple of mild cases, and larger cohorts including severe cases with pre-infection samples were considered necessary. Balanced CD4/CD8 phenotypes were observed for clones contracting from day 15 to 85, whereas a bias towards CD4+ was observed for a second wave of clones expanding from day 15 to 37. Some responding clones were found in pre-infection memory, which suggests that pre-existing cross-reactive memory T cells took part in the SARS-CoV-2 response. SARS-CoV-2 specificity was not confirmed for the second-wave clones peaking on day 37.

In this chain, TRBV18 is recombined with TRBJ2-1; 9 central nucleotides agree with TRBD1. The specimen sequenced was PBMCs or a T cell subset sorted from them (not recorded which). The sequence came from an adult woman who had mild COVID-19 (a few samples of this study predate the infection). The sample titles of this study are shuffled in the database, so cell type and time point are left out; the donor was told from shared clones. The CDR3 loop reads CASSPRLTGRGQGKDEQFF. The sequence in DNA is TGTGCCAGCTCACCAAGGTTAACAGGCCGGGGACAGGGAAAAGATGAGCAGTTCTTC. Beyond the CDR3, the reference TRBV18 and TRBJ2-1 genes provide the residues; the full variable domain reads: NAGVMQNPRHLVRRRGQEARLRCSPMKGHSHVYWYRQLPEEGLKFMVYLQKENIIDESGMPKERFSAEFPKEGPSILRIQQVVRGDSAAYFCASSPRLTGRGQGKDEQFFGPGTRLTVL.